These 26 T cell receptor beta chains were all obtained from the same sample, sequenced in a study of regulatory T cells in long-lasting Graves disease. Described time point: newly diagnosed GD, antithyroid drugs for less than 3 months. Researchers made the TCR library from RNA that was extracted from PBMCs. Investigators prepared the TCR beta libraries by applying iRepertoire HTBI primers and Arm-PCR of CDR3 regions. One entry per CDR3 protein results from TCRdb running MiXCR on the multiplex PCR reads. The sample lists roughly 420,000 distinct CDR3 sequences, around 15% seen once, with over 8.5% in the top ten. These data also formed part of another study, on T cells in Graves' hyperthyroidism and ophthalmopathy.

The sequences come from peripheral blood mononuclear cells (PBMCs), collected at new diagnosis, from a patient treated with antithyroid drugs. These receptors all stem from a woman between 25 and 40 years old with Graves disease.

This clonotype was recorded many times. The CDR3 DNA follows: TGTGCCTGGAAGGTGGGGGCGAATGAGCAGTTCTTC. As protein: CAWKVGANEQFF. The V and J genes are TRBV30 and TRBJ2-1; maybe TRBD1 (6 bases). Germline loops: CDR1 GTSNPN, CDR2 SVGIG (reference sequence). This CDR3 has 12 residues. Trimming left V 4 bases short and J 7 bases short, with 11 bases between.

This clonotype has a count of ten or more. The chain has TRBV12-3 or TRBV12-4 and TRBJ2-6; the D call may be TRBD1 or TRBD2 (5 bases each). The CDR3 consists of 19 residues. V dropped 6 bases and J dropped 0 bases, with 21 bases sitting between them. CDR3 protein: CASSRRTGTGSSGANVLTF. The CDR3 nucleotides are TGTGCCAGCAGCCGACGGACGGGAACAGGCAGCTCTGGGGCCAACGTCCTGACTTTC.

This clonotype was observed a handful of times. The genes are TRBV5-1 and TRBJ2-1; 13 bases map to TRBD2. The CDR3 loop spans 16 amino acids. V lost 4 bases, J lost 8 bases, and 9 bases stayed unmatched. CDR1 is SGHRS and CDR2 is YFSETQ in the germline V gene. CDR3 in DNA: TGCGCCAGCAGCGAGCTACTAGCGGGAGGGCCCCATGAGCAGTTCTTC. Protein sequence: CASSELLAGGPHEQFF.

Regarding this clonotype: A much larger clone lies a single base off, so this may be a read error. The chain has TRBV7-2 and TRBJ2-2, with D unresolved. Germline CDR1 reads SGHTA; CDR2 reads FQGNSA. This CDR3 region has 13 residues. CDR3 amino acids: CASSLRWTEELFF. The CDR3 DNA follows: TGTGCCAGCAGCTTACGGTGGACCGAGGAGCTGTTTTTT.

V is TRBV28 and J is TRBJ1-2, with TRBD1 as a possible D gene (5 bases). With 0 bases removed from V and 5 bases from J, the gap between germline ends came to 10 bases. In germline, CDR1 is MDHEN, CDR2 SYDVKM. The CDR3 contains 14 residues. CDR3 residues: CASSLWAGPYGYTF. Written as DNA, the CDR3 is TGTGCCAGCAGTTTATGGGCAGGGCCATATGGCTACACCTTC.

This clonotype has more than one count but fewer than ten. The CDR3 loop reads CASSLTGQDNEQFF. The CDR3 nucleotides read TGTGCCAGCAGCTTAACGGGACAGGATAATGAGCAGTTCTTC. V gene TRBV7-3 combines with J gene TRBJ2-1; 8 nucleotides match TRBD1. Germline V gene data show CDR1 as SGHTA and CDR2 as FQGTGA. The CDR3 totals 14 residues. V shed 0 bases and J 7 bases; nucleotides not matched to a gene: 2.

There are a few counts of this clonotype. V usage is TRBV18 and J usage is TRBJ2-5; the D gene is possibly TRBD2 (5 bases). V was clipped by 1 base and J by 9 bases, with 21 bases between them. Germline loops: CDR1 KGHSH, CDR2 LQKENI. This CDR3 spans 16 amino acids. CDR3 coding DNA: TGTGCCAGCTCACCACAAGCGTCGGGCGGGTCGGGCCCCCAGTACTTC. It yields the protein CASSPQASGGSGPQYF.

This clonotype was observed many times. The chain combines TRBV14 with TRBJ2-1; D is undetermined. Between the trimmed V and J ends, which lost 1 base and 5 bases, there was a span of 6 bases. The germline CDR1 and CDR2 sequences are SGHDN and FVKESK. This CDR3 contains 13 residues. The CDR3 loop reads CASSQALDNEQFF. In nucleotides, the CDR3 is TGTGCCAGCAGCCAAGCCCTGGACAATGAGCAGTTCTTC.

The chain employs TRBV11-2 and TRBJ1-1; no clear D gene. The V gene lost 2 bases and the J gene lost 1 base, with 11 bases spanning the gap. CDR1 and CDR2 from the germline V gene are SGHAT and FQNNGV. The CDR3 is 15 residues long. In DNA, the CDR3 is TGTGCCAGCAGCTTATCTGGGAAACAGAACACTGAAGCTTTCTTT. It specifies CASSLSGKQNTEAFF. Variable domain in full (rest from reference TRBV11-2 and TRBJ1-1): EAGVAQSPRYKIIEKRQSVAFWCNPISGHATLYWYQQILGQGPKLLIQFQNNGVVDDSQLPKDRFSAERLKGVDSTLKIQPAKLEDSAVYLCASSLSGKQNTEAFFGQGTRLTVV.

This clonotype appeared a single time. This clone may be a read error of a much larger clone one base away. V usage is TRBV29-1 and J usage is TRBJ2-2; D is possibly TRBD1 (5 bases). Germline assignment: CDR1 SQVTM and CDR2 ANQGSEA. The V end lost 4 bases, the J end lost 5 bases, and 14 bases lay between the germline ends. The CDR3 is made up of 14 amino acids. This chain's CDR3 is CSVAQQGVTGELFF. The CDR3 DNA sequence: TGCAGCGTTGCCCAGCAGGGCGTTACCGGGGAGCTGTTTTTT.

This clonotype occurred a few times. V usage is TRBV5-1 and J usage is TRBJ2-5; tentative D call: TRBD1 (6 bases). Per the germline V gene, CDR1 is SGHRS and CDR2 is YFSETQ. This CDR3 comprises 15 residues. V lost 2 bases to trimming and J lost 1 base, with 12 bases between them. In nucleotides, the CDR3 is TGCGCCAGCAGCTTACAGGGCTTACTCCAAGAGACCCAGTACTTC. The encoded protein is CASSLQGLLQETQYF. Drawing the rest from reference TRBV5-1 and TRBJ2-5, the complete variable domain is KAGVTQTPRYLIKTRGQQVTLSCSPISGHRSVSWYQQTPGQGLQFLFEYFSETQRNKGNFPGRFSGRQFSNSRSEMNVSTLELGDSALYLCASSLQGLLQETQYFGPGTRLLVL.

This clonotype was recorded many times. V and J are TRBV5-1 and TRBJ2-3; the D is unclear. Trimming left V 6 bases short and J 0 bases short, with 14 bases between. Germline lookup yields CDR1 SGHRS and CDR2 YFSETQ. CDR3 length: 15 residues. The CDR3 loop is CASIPDAHSTDTQYF. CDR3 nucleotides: TGCGCCAGCATTCCGGACGCTCATAGCACAGATACGCAGTATTTT.

CDR3 sequence (DNA): TGTGCCAGCAGTGGGAACAGGGGCACGGGGGAAAAACTGTTTTTT. It specifies CASSGNRGTGEKLFF. The chain carries TRBV6-1 and TRBJ1-4; 7 positions match TRBD1. Germline V gene data show CDR1 as MNHNS and CDR2 as SASEGT. The CDR3 consists of 15 residues. V shed 4 bases, J shed 8 bases, and the junction held 10 bases outside the gene matches.

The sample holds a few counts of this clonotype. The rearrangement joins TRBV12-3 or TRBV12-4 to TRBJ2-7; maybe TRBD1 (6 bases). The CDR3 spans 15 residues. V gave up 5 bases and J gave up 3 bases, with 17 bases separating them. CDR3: CASSISLRGFYEQYF. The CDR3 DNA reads TGTGCCAGCAGTATATCATTAAGGGGGTTCTACGAGCAGTACTTC.

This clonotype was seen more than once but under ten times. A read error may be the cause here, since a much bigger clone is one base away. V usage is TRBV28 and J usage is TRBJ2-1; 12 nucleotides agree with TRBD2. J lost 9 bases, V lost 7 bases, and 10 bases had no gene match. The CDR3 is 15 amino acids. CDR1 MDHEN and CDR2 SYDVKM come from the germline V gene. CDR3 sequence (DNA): TGTGCCAGCAATCAACTAGCGGGAGGCTTGAGTGAGCAGTTCTTC. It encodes CASNQLAGGLSEQFF.

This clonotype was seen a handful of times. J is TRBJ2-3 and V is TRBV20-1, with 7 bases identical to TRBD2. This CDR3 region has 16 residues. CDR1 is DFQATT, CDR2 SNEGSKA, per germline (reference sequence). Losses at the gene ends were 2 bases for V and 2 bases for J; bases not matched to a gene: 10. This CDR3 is CSARPFPGGSTDTQYF. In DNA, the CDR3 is TGCAGTGCTAGACCCTTCCCGGGGGGATCCACAGATACGCAGTATTTT.

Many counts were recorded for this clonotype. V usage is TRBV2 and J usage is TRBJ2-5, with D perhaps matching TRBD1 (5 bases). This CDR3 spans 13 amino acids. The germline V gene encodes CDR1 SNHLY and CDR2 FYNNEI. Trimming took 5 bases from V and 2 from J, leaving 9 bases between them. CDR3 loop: CASSIRQQETQYF. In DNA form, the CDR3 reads TGTGCCAGCAGTATACGACAGCAAGAGACCCAGTACTTC. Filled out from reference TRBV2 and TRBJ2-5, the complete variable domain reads EPEVTQTPSHQVTQMGQEVILRCVPISNHLYFYWYRQILGQKVEFLVSFYNNEISEKSEIFDDQFSVERPDGSNFTLKIRSTKLEDSAMYFCASSIRQQETQYFGPGTRLLVL.

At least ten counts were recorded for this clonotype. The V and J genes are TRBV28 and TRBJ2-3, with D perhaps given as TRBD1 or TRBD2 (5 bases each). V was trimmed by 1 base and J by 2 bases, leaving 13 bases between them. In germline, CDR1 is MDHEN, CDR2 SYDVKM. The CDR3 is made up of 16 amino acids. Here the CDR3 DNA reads TGTGCCAGCAGTTTATTCGGGACCCACCCCACAGATACGCAGTATTTT. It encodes CASSLFGTHPTDTQYF.

DNA for the CDR3: TGTGCCATCAGCGCAGACCCGAACACTGAAGCTTTCTTT. Translating it yields CAISADPNTEAFF. The chain couples TRBV10-3 to TRBJ1-1; D is ambiguous. The CDR3 loop spans 13 amino acids. CDR1 is ENHRY and CDR2 is SYGVKD in the germline V gene. Trimming cost V 6 bases and J 1 base, with 9 bases left between them.

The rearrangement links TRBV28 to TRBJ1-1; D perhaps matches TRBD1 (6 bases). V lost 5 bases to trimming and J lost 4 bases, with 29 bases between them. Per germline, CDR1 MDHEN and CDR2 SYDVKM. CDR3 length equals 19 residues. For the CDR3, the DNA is TGTGCCAGCAGTCCCTCCGCCGGAGCCGGGGGGGCCCAGGGCACTGAAGCTTTCTTT. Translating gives CASSPSAGAGGAQGTEAFF.

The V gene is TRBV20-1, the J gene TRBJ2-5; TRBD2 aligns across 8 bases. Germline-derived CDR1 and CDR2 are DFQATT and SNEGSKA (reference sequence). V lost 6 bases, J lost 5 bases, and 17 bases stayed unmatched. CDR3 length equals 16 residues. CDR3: CSAPGGREGLQETQYF. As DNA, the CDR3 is TGCAGTGCCCCTGGGGGCCGGGAGGGCCTACAGGAGACCCAGTACTTC.

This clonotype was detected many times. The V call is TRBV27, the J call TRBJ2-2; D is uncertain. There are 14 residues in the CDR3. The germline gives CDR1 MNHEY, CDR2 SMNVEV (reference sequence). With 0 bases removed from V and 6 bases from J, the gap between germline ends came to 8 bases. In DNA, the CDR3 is TGTGCCAGCAGTTTATCCCTTAGTCCCGGGGAGCTGTTTTTT. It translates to CASSLSLSPGELFF.

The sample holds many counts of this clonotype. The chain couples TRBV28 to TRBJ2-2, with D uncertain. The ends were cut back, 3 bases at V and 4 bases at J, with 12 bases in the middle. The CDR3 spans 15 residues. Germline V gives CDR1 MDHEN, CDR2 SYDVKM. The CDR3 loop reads CASSFEGVGTGELFF. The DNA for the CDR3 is TGTGCCAGCAGTTTTGAAGGAGTAGGCACCGGGGAGCTGTTTTTT.

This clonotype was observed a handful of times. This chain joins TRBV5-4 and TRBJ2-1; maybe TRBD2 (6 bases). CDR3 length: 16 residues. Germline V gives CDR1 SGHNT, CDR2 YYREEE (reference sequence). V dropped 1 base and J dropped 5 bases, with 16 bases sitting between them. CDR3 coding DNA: TGTGCCAGCAGCTTGACGAAGGGAGGCGGGGACAATGAGCAGTTCTTC. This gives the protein CASSLTKGGGDNEQFF.

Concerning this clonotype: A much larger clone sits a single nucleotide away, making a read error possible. CDR3 region: CASSPGGLVNKNTGELFF. The CDR3 DNA is TGTGCCAGCAGCCCGGGGGGACTAGTAAACAAGAACACCGGGGAGCTGTTTTTT. This chain joins TRBV2 and TRBJ2-2; 8 nucleotides align to TRBD2. The J segment lost 1 base and the V segment lost 6 bases, leaving 13 bases of the junction unmatched. Germline CDR1 SNHLY, CDR2 FYNNEI. The CDR3 has 18 residues.

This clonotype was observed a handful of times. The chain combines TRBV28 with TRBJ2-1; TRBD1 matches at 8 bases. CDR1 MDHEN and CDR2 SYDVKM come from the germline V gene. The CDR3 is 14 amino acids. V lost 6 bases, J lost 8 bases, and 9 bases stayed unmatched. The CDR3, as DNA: TGTGCCAGCAGCACCAGACAGGGGACGGATGAGCAGTTCTTC. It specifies CASSTRQGTDEQFF.